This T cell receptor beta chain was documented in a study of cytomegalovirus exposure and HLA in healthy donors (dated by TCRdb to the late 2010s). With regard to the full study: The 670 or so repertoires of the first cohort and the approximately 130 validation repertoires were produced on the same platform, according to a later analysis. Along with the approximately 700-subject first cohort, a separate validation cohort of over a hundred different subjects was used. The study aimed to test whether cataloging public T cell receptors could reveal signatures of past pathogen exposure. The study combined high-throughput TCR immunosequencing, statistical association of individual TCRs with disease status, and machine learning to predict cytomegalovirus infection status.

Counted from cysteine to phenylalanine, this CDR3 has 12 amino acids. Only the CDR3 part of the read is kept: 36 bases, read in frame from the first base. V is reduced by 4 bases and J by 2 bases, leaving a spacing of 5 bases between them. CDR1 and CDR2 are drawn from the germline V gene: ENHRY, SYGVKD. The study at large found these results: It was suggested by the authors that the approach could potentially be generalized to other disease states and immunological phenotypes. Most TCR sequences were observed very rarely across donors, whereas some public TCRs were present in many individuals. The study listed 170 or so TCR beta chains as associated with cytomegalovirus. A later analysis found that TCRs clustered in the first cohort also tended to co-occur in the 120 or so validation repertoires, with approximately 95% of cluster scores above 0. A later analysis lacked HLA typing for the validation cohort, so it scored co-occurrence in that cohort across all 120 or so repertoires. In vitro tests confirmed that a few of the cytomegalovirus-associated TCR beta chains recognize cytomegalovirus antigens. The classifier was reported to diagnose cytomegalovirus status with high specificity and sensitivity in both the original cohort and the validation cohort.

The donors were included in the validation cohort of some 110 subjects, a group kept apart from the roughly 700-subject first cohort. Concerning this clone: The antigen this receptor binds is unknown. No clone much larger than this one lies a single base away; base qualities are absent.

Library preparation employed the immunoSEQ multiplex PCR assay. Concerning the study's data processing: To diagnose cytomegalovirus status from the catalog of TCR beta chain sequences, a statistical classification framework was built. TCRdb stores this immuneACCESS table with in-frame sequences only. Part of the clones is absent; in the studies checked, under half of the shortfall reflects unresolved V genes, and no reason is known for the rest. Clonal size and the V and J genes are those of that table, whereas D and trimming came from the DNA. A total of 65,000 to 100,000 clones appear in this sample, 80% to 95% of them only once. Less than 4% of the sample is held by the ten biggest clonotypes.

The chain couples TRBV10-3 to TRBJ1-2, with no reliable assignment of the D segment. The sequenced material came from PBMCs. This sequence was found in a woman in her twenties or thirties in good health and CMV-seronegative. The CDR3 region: CAISARNYGYTF. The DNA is TGTGCCATCAGTGCTCGGAACTATGGCTACACCTTC.